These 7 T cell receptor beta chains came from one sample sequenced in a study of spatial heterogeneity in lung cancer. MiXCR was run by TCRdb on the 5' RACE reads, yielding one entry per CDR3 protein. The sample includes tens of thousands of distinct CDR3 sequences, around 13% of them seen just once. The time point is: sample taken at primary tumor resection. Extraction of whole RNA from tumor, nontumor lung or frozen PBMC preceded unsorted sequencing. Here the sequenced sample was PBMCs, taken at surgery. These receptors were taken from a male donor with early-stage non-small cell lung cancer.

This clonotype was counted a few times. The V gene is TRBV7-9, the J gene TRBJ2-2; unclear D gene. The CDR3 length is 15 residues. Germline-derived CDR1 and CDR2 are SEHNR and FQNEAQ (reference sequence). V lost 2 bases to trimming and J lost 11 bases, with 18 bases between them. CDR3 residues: CASSLRSGTTLELFF. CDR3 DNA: TGTGCCAGCAGCTTACGGTCGGGCACAACCCTCGAGCTGTTTTTT.

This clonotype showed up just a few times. CDR3 bases: TGTGCCAGCAGGGGGGGAGGGGGTGGGCAGCCCCAGCATTTT. As protein: CASRGGGGGQPQHF. V gene TRBV12-3 or TRBV12-4 combines with J gene TRBJ1-5, with D maybe TRBD1 (6 bases). Trimming cost V 6 bases and J 7 bases, with 16 bases left between them. This CDR3 has 14 amino acids.

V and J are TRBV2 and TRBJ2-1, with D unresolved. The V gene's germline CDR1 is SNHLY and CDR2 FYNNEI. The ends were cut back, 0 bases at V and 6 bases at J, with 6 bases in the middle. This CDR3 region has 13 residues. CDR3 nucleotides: TGTGCCAGCAGTGAAGCAAGGGTCAATGAGCAGTTCTTC. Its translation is CASSEARVNEQFF.

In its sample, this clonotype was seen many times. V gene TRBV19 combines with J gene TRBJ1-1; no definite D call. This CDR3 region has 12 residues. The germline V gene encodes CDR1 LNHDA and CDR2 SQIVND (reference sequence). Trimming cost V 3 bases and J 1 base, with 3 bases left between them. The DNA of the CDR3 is TGTGCCAGTAGTATCGGGAACACTGAAGCTTTCTTT. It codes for CASSIGNTEAFF. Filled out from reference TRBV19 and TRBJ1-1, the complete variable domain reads DGGITQSPKYLFRKEGQNVTLSCEQNLNHDAMYWYRQDPGQGLRLIYYSQIVNDFQKGDIAEGYSVSREKKESFPLTVTSAQKNPTAFYLCASSIGNTEAFFGQGTRLTVV.

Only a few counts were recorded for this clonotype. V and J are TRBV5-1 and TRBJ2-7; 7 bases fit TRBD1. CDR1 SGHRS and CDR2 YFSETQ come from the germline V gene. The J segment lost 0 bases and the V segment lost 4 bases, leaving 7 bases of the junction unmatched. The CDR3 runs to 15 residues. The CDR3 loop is CASSPTRDSSYEQYF. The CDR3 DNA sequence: TGCGCCAGCAGCCCCACCCGGGACAGCTCCTACGAGCAGTACTTC.

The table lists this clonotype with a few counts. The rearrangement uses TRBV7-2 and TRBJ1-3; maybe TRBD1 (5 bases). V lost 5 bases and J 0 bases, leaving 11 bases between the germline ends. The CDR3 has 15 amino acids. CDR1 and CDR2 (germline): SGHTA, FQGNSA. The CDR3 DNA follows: TGTGCCAGCAGCCTGGGACGGTACTCTGGAAACACCATATATTTT. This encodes CASSLGRYSGNTIYF.

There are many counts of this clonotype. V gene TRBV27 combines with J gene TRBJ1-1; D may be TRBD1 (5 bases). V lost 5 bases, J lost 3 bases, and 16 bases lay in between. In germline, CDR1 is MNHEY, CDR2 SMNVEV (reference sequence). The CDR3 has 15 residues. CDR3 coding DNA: TGTGCCAGCAGTCCCCGTGCAGGGAGAGACACTGAAGCTTTCTTT. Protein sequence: CASSPRAGRDTEAFF.